Each of the 25 T cell receptor beta chains below was sequenced from the same sample in a study of regulatory T cells in long-lasting Graves disease. The time point here: newly diagnosed GD, antithyroid drugs for less than 3 months. Preparation of the TCR library used RNA extracted from PBMCs. CDR3 regions were amplified by Arm-PCR using iRepertoire HTBI primers to build TCR beta libraries. TCRdb re-derived calls from the multiplex PCR reads in MiXCR, one entry per CDR3 protein. This table holds a few hundred thousand distinct CDR3 sequences, about a sixth found once. These same data were also listed under a study on T cells in Graves' hyperthyroidism and ophthalmopathy.

Sequencing was performed on peripheral blood mononuclear cells (PBMCs), taken at new diagnosis, from a patient treated with antithyroid drugs. The receptors were gathered from a woman under 30 with Graves disease.

This clonotype appeared a few times. The rearrangement links TRBV27 to TRBJ1-6; no clear D gene. The CDR3 is 12 amino acids. V shed 3 bases and J shed 7 bases, with 4 bases lying between them. The germline CDR1 and CDR2 sequences are MNHEY and SMNVEV (reference sequence). The CDR3 loop reads CASSFSNSPLHF. DNA for the CDR3: TGTGCCAGCAGTTTTTCAAATTCACCCCTCCACTTT.

To note about this clonotype: A much larger clone sits a single nucleotide away, making a read error possible. The CDR3 does not close with the conserved phenylalanine or tryptophan, likely indicating a read error. The CDR3, as DNA: TGTGCCAGCAGCTTGGGACTAGCGGGAGTCGGCGGGGAGCTGTTTTTG. This sequence encodes CASSLGLAGVGGELFL. The genes are TRBV13 and TRBJ2-2; 14 bases fit TRBD2. Germline CDR1 reads PRHDT; CDR2 reads FYEKMQ (reference sequence). V shed 3 bases, J shed 7 bases, and the junction held 4 bases outside the gene matches. The CDR3 length is 16 residues.

This clonotype turned up a few times. The chain links TRBV5-8 to TRBJ2-7; either TRBD1 or TRBD2 may supply D (5 bases each). Trimming cost V 5 bases and J 0 bases, with 15 bases left between them. Germline values: CDR1 SGHTS, CDR2 YDEGEE. The CDR3 is 15 residues long. Here the CDR3 reads CASRTGTESSYEQYF. The CDR3 DNA reads TGTGCCAGCAGGACCGGGACGGAGAGCTCCTACGAGCAGTACTTC.

The J gene is TRBJ2-2, the V gene TRBV24-1; TRBD2 might be the D (6 bases). Between the trimmed V and J ends, which lost 7 bases and 5 bases, there was a span of 10 bases. The CDR3 is made up of 13 amino acids. The germline V gene encodes CDR1 KGHDR and CDR2 SFDVKD. The CDR3, as DNA: TGTGCCACCAGAGGTGGACTAACCGGGGAGCTGTTTTTT. This gives the protein CATRGGLTGELFF.

This clonotype was seen repeatedly, ten times or more. The chain is built from TRBV28 and TRBJ2-1; the match to TRBD2 covers 8 bases. V was pared by 6 bases and J by 7 bases, with 11 bases of the junction left unmatched. This CDR3 has 15 residues. Per germline, CDR1 MDHEN and CDR2 SYDVKM. CDR3 protein: CASRRSSSGGNEQFF. CDR3 bases: TGTGCCAGCAGGCGTAGCTCCAGCGGGGGAAATGAGCAGTTCTTC.

The chain has TRBV20-1 and TRBJ2-4; D call uncertain. The CDR3 contains 13 residues. CDR1 is DFQATT and CDR2 is SNEGSKA in the germline V gene (reference sequence). Trimming stripped 2 bases from V and 8 bases from J, with 13 bases between. This chain's CDR3 is CSARPRLRHIQYF. CDR3 coding DNA: TGCAGTGCTAGACCGAGGCTTCGGCACATTCAGTACTTC.

This clonotype is a singleton in its sample. Since a much larger clone is just one base distant, this may be a read error. The chain carries TRBV7-2 and TRBJ2-5; 12 bases are shared with TRBD2. J gave up 4 bases and V 1 base, and 4 bases lay outside the gene matches. This CDR3 comprises 16 residues. The germline V gene has CDR1 SGHTA and CDR2 FQGNSA. As DNA, the CDR3 is TGTGCCAGCAGCTTAGGGCTAGCGGGAGGGTTAGAGACCCAGTACTTC. This encodes CASSLGLAGGLETQYF.

CDR3 nucleotide sequence: TGCGCCAGCAGCCAAGGGGCTTGGGGGAGCTCCTACAATGAGCAGTTCTTC. This translates into CASSQGAWGSSYNEQFF. The rearrangement joins TRBV4-3 to TRBJ2-1, with D perhaps TRBD1 or TRBD2 (5 bases each). Germline values: CDR1 LGHNA, CDR2 YSLEER. The length of the CDR3 is 17 residues. Trimming stripped 1 base from V and 0 bases from J, with 13 bases between.

The chain is built from TRBV29-1 and TRBJ1-4, with D maybe TRBD1 (5 bases). This CDR3 region has 11 residues. V was cut by 2 bases and J by 7 bases, with 5 bases left in between. The germline V gene has CDR1 SQVTM and CDR2 ANQGSEA. CDR3 protein: CSVERGEKLFF. The CDR3 coding sequence is TGCAGCGTTGAAAGGGGTGAAAAACTGTTTTTT. Complete variable domain (other parts from reference TRBV29-1 and TRBJ1-4): SAVISQKPSRDICQRGTSLTIQCQVDSQVTMMFWYRQQPGQSLTLIATANQGSEATYESGFVIDKFPISRPNLTFSTLTVSNMSPEDSSIYLCSVERGEKLFFGSGTQLSVL.

There are many counts of this clonotype. The V and J genes are TRBV2 and TRBJ2-3, with D hard to call. This CDR3 is 12 amino acids long. V lost 6 bases and J 6 bases, leaving 10 bases between the germline ends. Per germline, CDR1 SNHLY and CDR2 FYNNEI. As DNA, the CDR3 is TGTGCCAGCAGACGCCTAGAGGATACGCAGTATTTT. As protein: CASRRLEDTQYF.

On this clonotype: One end of the junction fails to match germline, which may point to a read error. The rearrangement links TRBV27 to TRBJ1-1; D is ambiguous. This CDR3 has 13 residues. The germline gives CDR1 MNHEY, CDR2 SMNVEV (reference sequence). CDR3 in amino acids: CTSSMGEFYEAFF. The CDR3 region has the DNA TGTACCAGCAGTATGGGAGAATTTTATGAAGCTTTCTTT.

The chain employs TRBV20-1 and TRBJ2-7, with TRBD2 matching 10 bases. V lost 0 bases, J lost 6 bases, and 8 bases stayed unmatched. Germline CDR1 and CDR2: DFQATT and SNEGSKA (reference sequence). The CDR3 runs to 15 residues. For the CDR3, the DNA is TGCAGTGCTAGAGATGGACTAGCGGCTCCTTCCGAGCAGTACTTC. This codes for CSARDGLAAPSEQYF.

This clonotype has at least ten counts. In nucleotides, the CDR3 is TGTGCCAGCAGATGGACAGGGGGCCTCCCTAGCAATCAGCCCCAGCATTTT. This encodes CASRWTGGLPSNQPQHF. The chain has TRBV28 and TRBJ1-5; TRBD1 agrees at 11 bases. J gave up 0 bases and V 6 bases, and 7 bases lay outside the gene matches. The length of the CDR3 is 17 residues. Germline assignment: CDR1 MDHEN and CDR2 SYDVKM.

Concerning this clonotype: This may come from a read error, since a much larger clone is one base off. The J gene is TRBJ2-1, the V gene TRBV29-1; D unclear. This CDR3 spans 12 amino acids. V lost 5 bases to trimming and J lost 5 bases, with 10 bases between them. In germline, CDR1 is SQVTM, CDR2 ANQGSEA. CDR3: CSVSPANNEQFF. DNA for the CDR3: TGCAGCGTTAGCCCGGCAAACAATGAGCAGTTCTTC.

This clonotype came up a few times. The chain carries TRBV7-2 and TRBJ1-1, with D perhaps TRBD1 (6 bases). Looked up from germline, CDR1 is SGHTA and CDR2 is FQGNSA. There are 13 residues in the CDR3. Trimming pared 6 bases from V and 6 bases from J, leaving 14 bases between. The CDR3 sequence: CASRGGGYAEAFF. In DNA, the CDR3 is TGTGCCAGCAGGGGAGGGGGGTACGCTGAAGCTTTCTTT.

This chain joins TRBV11-2 and TRBJ1-1; D might be TRBD1 (5 bases). This CDR3 contains 13 residues. Germline V CDR1 and CDR2: SGHAT, FQNNGV. V gave up 5 bases and J gave up 7 bases, with 14 bases separating them. CDR3 nucleotide sequence: TGTGCCAGCAGCATTCGACAGTACGGTGAAGCTTTCTTT. This encodes CASSIRQYGEAFF.

This clonotype was recorded a few times. This chain joins TRBV4-1 and TRBJ2-4; D is unclear. Between the trimmed V and J ends, which lost 1 base and 2 bases, there was a span of 9 bases. This CDR3 spans 15 amino acids. Germline-derived CDR1 and CDR2 are MGHRA and YSYEKL. The CDR3 DNA is TGCGCCAGCAGCCAAGGCGGCGTCACCAAAAACATTCAGTACTTC. Translating it yields CASSQGGVTKNIQYF.

This clonotype was recorded at least ten times. The gene calls are TRBV30 and TRBJ1-1; D remains ambiguous. The length of the CDR3 is 13 residues. CDR1 and CDR2 (germline): GTSNPN, SVGIG (reference sequence). V lost 4 bases and J lost 0, with 9 bases in between. CDR3: CAWTASVNTEAFF. Written as DNA, the CDR3 is TGTGCCTGGACTGCGTCAGTGAACACTGAAGCTTTCTTT.

This clonotype has ten or more counts. This chain links TRBV29-1 with TRBJ1-2; D is unresolved. Trimming shortened V by 3 bases and J by 0 bases, and 14 bases separated the two germline ends. Per germline, CDR1 SQVTM and CDR2 ANQGSEA. The CDR3 has 15 amino acids. CDR3 loop: CSVELQTKPNYGYTF. CDR3 DNA sequence: TGCAGCGTTGAGCTGCAGACCAAACCTAACTATGGCTACACCTTC.

The gene calls are TRBV15 and TRBJ2-7; tentatively, D is TRBD2 (6 bases). The CDR3 consists of 14 residues. Germline values: CDR1 LNHNV, CDR2 YYDKDF (reference sequence). Trimming stripped 6 bases from V and 3 bases from J, with 15 bases between. CDR3 bases: TGTGCCACCAGAGACGAGGAGGGAGACTACGAGCAGTACTTC. Translating it yields CATRDEEGDYEQYF. Based on the CDR3 plus reference TRBV15 and TRBJ2-7, the full variable domain is DAMVIQNPRYQVTQFGKPVTLSCSQTLNHNVMYWYQQKSSQAPKLLFHYYDKDFNNEADTPDNFQSRRPNTSFCFLDIRSPGLGDTAMYLCATRDEEGDYEQYFGPGTRLTVT.

Many counts were recorded for this clonotype. The chain joins TRBV20-1 to TRBJ2-7; the D call may be TRBD1 or TRBD2 (5 bases each). Trimming removed 0 bases at V and 2 bases at J, with 14 bases between. The length of the CDR3 is 15 residues. CDR1 and CDR2 from the germline V gene are DFQATT and SNEGSKA (reference sequence). CDR3 region: CSARDVSRGAYEQYF. CDR3 DNA: TGCAGTGCTAGAGATGTTAGCAGAGGGGCCTACGAGCAGTACTTC.

This clonotype showed up many times. The rearrangement uses TRBV7-9 and TRBJ2-2, with 9 bases identical to TRBD2. Germline CDR1 SEHNR, CDR2 FQNEAQ (reference sequence). The CDR3 is 15 amino acids. Trimming cost V 3 bases and J 1 base; bases outside gene matches: 0. This CDR3 reads CASSLTSGNTGELFF. In DNA, the CDR3 is TGTGCCAGCAGCTTGACTAGCGGGAACACCGGGGAGCTGTTTTTT.

The V gene is TRBV11-2, the J gene TRBJ1-3, with D perhaps TRBD1 (6 bases). Germline values: CDR1 SGHAT, CDR2 FQNNGV. With 8 bases removed from V and 0 bases from J, the gap between germline ends came to 20 bases. The length of the CDR3 is 17 residues. This CDR3 reads CASGGTRLQNSGNTIYF. CDR3 sequence (DNA): TGTGCCAGCGGCGGGACACGACTTCAGAACTCTGGAAACACCATATATTTT.

The chain has TRBV5-1 and TRBJ2-2; no definite D call. Trimming removed 0 bases at V and 0 bases at J, with 6 bases between. The CDR3 consists of 15 residues. CDR1 SGHRS and CDR2 YFSETQ come from the germline V gene. CDR3 sequence reads: CASSLGSPNTGELFF. As DNA, the CDR3 is TGCGCCAGCAGCTTGGGCAGCCCGAACACCGGGGAGCTGTTTTTT. The complete variable domain, with remaining parts taken from reference TRBV5-1 and TRBJ2-2, reads KAGVTQTPRYLIKTRGQQVTLSCSPISGHRSVSWYQQTPGQGLQFLFEYFSETQRNKGNFPGRFSGRQFSNSRSEMNVSTLELGDSALYLCASSLGSPNTGELFFGEGSRLTVL.

Worth noting for this clonotype: A read error is possible here, since a much larger clone lies one base away. As DNA, the CDR3 is TGTGCCGGCAGCTTATCGGCAGTCACCGGGGAGCTGTTTTTT. As protein: CAGSLSAVTGELFF. The chain recombines TRBV7-9 with TRBJ2-2; no firm D call. Germline lookup yields CDR1 SEHNR and CDR2 FQNEAQ (reference sequence). The CDR3 runs 14 residues.